This TCR beta chain was obtained from a study of blood T cell repertoires in COVID-19. Study details: Some COVID-19 samples were acute and others convalescent; all came from the United States, Italy and Spain.

Original handling: Reference gene primers were amplified, and this amplification served to estimate nucleated cell counts. Sequenced by immunoSEQ multiplex PCR; TCRdb stores in-frame clones only, minus some. V, J and clone size are those of that table, while D and trimming were read from the DNA. Of about 94,000 clones in the sample, under 90% were seen once. The V gene end was trimmed by 4 bases and the J gene end by 5 bases; junction bases not matched to a gene: 7. This CDR3 is 14 amino acids long. Germline CDR1 reads SGHRS; CDR2 reads YFSETQ. This clone was recorded a few times. J is TRBJ2-3 and V is TRBV5-1, with 7 bases aligning to TRBD2. This sequence originates from a human donor in a cohort sampled during active COVID-19. Sequencing input: peripheral blood. Written as DNA, the CDR3 is TGCGCCAGCAGCCCTACTAGCGTGAGAGATACGCAGTATTTT. It translates to CASSPTSVRDTQYF. Using reference TRBV5-1 and TRBJ2-3 for the parts outside the CDR3, the full variable domain is KAGVTQTPRYLIKTRGQQVTLSCSPISGHRSVSWYQQTPGQGLQFLFEYFSETQRNKGNFPGRFSGRQFSNSRSEMNVSTLELGDSALYLCASSPTSVRDTQYFGPGTRLTVL.